The next 3 T cell receptor beta chains were all read from a single sample in a study of blood T cell repertoires in COVID-19. The protocol was immunoSEQ multiplex PCR, while the TCRdb copy is restricted to in-frame clones and leaves out a portion. The table has around 80,000 clones, more than 65% seen once. Input material: peripheral blood. These receptor sequences come from a man at least 80 years old with acute or convalescent COVID-19.

The chain has TRBV15 and TRBJ2-7; 7 positions match TRBD2. The CDR3 covers 17 residues. The V gene end was trimmed by 0 bases and the J gene end by 2 bases; junction bases not matched to a gene: 10. Germline V gene sequence: CDR1 LNHNV, CDR2 YYDKDF (reference sequence). CDR3: CATSRERGVDSTYEQYF. As DNA, the CDR3 is TGTGCCACCAGCAGAGAACGGGGGGTCGATTCAACCTACGAGCAGTACTTC.

The chain's CDR3 is CASSEARGTYGYTF. The CDR3 coding sequence is TGTGCCAGCAGTGAAGCGCGGGGGACTTATGGCTACACCTTC. This chain uses TRBV2 with TRBJ1-2; D is perhaps TRBD1 (5 bases). The V and J ends lost 0 bases and 5 bases respectively, with 10 bases between them. Per the germline V gene, CDR1 is SNHLY and CDR2 is FYNNEI. The CDR3 sequence is 14 residues long.

V is TRBV9 and J is TRBJ1-5; D remains ambiguous. Trimming removed 5 bases from V and 0 bases from J, with 12 bases in between. This CDR3 contains 15 residues. From germline, CDR1 is SGDLS and CDR2 YYNGEE. The DNA for the CDR3 is TGTGCCAGCAGGCGGGCCAGATATAGCAATCAGCCCCAGCATTTT. Protein sequence: CASRRARYSNQPQHF.